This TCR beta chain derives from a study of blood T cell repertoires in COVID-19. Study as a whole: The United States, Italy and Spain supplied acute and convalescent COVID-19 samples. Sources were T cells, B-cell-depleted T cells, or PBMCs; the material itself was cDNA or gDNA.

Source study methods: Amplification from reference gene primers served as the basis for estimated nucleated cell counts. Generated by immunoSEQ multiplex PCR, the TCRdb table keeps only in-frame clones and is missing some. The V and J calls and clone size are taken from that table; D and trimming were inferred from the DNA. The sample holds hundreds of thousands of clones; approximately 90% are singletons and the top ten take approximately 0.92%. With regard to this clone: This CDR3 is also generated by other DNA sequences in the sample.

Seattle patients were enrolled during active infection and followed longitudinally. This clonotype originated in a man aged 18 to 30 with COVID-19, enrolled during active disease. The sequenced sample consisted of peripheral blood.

In nucleotides, the CDR3 is TGTGCCAGCAGCGAGAGAAGCTACGAGCAGTACTTC. It codes for CASSERSYEQYF. The rearrangement joins TRBV11-2 to TRBJ2-7; D remains ambiguous. The CDR3 is 12 amino acids. Between the trimmed V and J ends, which lost 5 bases and 3 bases, there was a span of 8 bases. CDR1 and CDR2 from the germline V gene are SGHAT and FQNNGV. The entire variable domain, with the rest obtained from reference TRBV11-2 and TRBJ2-7, is as follows: EAGVAQSPRYKIIEKRQSVAFWCNPISGHATLYWYQQILGQGPKLLIQFQNNGVVDDSQLPKDRFSAERLKGVDSTLKIQPAKLEDSAVYLCASSERSYEQYFGPGTRLTVT.